These 11 T cell receptor beta chains came from one sample sequenced in a study of T cells in Graves' hyperthyroidism and ophthalmopathy (dated by TCRdb to between 2019 and 2020). Library method: multiplex PCR. Sequenced on an Illumina HiSeq 2000. Amplification of TCR beta CDR3 regions was carried out from RNA transcripts. The TCR CDR3 was subjected to a first round of RT-PCR using the HTBI primer set and the Qiagen OneStep RT-PCR kit. TCRdb applied fastp at Q25 and MiXCR to the public reads, then kept only in-frame beta chains. Every entry covers one CDR3 protein and lists the most common genes and DNA from its rows. Present in this sample are 500,000 to 800,000 distinct CDR3 sequences, 45% of which were seen just once. The top ten clones comprise less than 8.5% of the sample. Sequenced: peripheral blood or thyroid tissue (not recorded which). The receptors shown here come from an adult man with Graves' disease, either hyperthyroidism or ophthalmopathy (not recorded which).

There are many counts of this clonotype. The gene calls are TRBV7-9 and TRBJ2-7, with D possibly being TRBD2 (6 bases). Germline CDR1 and CDR2: SEHNR and FQNEAQ (reference sequence). The CDR3 has 15 residues. V was shortened by 3 bases and J by 1 base, with 13 bases between the two germline ends. CDR3 protein: CASSFSPGASYEQYF. The CDR3 nucleotides are TGTGCCAGCAGCTTTTCCCCGGGAGCTTCCTACGAGCAGTACTTC.

This clonotype was seen ten or more times. The chain couples TRBV7-3 to TRBJ1-1, with no clear D. CDR1 is SGHTA and CDR2 is FQGTGA in the germline V gene. Trimming pared 1 base from V and 0 bases from J, leaving 6 bases between. The CDR3 loop spans 14 amino acids. CDR3 sequence: CASSLIVMNTEAFF. For the CDR3, the DNA is TGTGCCAGCAGCTTAATCGTTATGAACACTGAAGCTTTCTTT. The variable domain in full, with the rest retrieved from reference TRBV7-3 and TRBJ1-1, is GAGVSQTPSNKVTEKGKYVELRCDPISGHTALYWYRQSLGQGPEFLIYFQGTGAADDSGLPNDRFFAVRPEGSVSTLKIQRTERGDSAVYLCASSLIVMNTEAFFGQGTRLTVV.

CDR3 residues: CASSLMAGNTYEQYF. The CDR3 nucleotides read TGTGCCAGCAGCTTAATGGCGGGAAACACCTACGAGCAGTACTTC. The V call is TRBV7-2, the J call TRBJ2-7, with D possibly being TRBD2 (6 bases). Germline assignment: CDR1 SGHTA and CDR2 FQGNSA. CDR3 length: 15 residues. Trimming shortened V by 2 bases and J by 2 bases, and 13 bases separated the two germline ends.

The chain joins TRBV19 to TRBJ1-5; perhaps TRBD1 as D (5 bases). This CDR3 is 14 amino acids long. Per the germline V gene, CDR1 is LNHDA and CDR2 is SQIVND (reference sequence). V was clipped by 9 bases and J by 6 bases, with 18 bases between them. The CDR3 coding sequence is TGTGCCAGCCGGGGACCGCGAGGGAGTCAGCCCCAGCATTTT. Residues: CASRGPRGSQPQHF.

The V call is TRBV7-9, the J call TRBJ1-2; TRBD1 is a possible D gene (6 bases). Germline V gene lookup returns CDR1 SEHNR and CDR2 FQNEAQ (reference sequence). CDR3 length: 12 amino acids. Trimming took 8 bases from V and 8 from J, leaving 15 bases between them. CDR3 residues: CASSTGISGYTF. CDR3 nucleotide sequence: TGTGCCAGCTCCACAGGGATCTCCGGCTACACCTTC.

This clonotype came up a few times. The chain combines TRBV5-1 with TRBJ1-4; 8 bases are a match to TRBD1. The CDR3 consists of 14 residues. The ends lost 5 bases at V and 8 bases at J; junction bases unmatched: 8. Germline CDR1 SGHRS, CDR2 YFSETQ. The CDR3 sequence is CASRATGGQEKLFF. The CDR3 region has the DNA TGCGCCAGCAGGGCTACAGGGGGACAAGAAAAACTGTTTTTT.

This rearrangement joins TRBV12-3 or TRBV12-4 to TRBJ2-2; 13 bases are shared with TRBD2. This CDR3 has 17 residues. The V gene end was trimmed by 5 bases and the J gene end by 6 bases; junction bases not matched to a gene: 9. CDR3 sequence: CASSPVSGLAGAGELFF. The CDR3 DNA is TGTGCCAGCAGTCCTGTCTCAGGACTAGCGGGAGCCGGGGAGCTGTTTTTT.

This clonotype was found once. A junction end diverges from the germline sequence, so it may reflect a read error. The chain has TRBV6-5 and TRBJ2-7; D possibly uses TRBD1 or TRBD2 (5 bases each). Germline assignment: CDR1 MNHEY and CDR2 SVGAGI. The CDR3 extends over 18 amino acids. The CDR3 DNA reads TGTGCCAGCAGTTACTCGAGGGGTCCTACGACAGCATCTTACGAGCAGTCCTTC. Its translation is CASSYSRGPTTASYEQSF.

This sequence joins TRBV2 and TRBJ1-4; 12 bases line up with TRBD1. In germline, CDR1 is SNHLY, CDR2 FYNNEI. V gave up 10 bases and J gave up 8 bases; unmatched junction bases: 8. The CDR3 has 14 amino acids. The CDR3 protein is CATSEGTGGEKLFF. The CDR3 region has the DNA TGTGCCACTAGCGAAGGGACAGGGGGCGAAAAACTGTTTTTT.

Notes on this clonotype: A much larger clone lies a single base off, so this may be a read error. The conserved closing phenylalanine or tryptophan is absent in this CDR3, likely reflecting a read error. The chain carries TRBV10-2 and TRBJ1-1, with D hard to call. Trimming removed 1 base at V and 0 bases at J, with 6 bases between. CDR3 length: 14 residues. Germline V gene data show CDR1 as WSHSY and CDR2 as SAAADI. CDR3 in DNA: TGCGCCAGCAGTGAGTGGAAGATGAACACTGAAGCTTTCCTT. It encodes CASSEWKMNTEAFL.

This clonotype was seen only a few times. An end of the junction differs from the germline gene, which may be a read error. The rearrangement uses TRBV10-3 and TRBJ1-5; D is undetermined. CDR1 ENHRY and CDR2 SYGVKD come from the germline V gene. The CDR3 is 12 amino acids. CDR3 residues: CASSEMRQPQHF. The CDR3 region has the DNA TGTGCCAGCAGTGAGATGAGACAGCCCCAGCATTTT.